This T cell receptor beta chain stems from a study of shared clonotypes between healthy human individuals. Sequencing was performed with immunoSEQ multiplex PCR; in TCRdb, only in-frame clones are kept and a portion is missing. Of approximately 2,300,000 clones in the sample, 85% to 95% were seen once. On this clone itself: Its antigen is still unknown.

Division of CD4+ cells produced a CD45RA+ naive subset and a CD45RA-negative memory subset. Germline V gives CDR1 SNHLY, CDR2 FYNNEI. The CDR3 contains 18 residues. The V segment lost 8 bases and the J segment 12 bases; nucleotides outside the gene matches: 25. General study points: The authors sampled blood alone, and tissue repertoires likely differ. Clonotype sharing among donors was thought likely to change with sequencing depth.

The chain joins TRBV2 to TRBJ2-1, with TRBD2 matching 10 bases. The TCR was taken from a man aged 18 to 35 in good health. Some clones in this sample may be carry-over from other donors' samples. Material: naive CD4+ T cells from PBMCs. Subset of the sample: CD45RA+ positively selected. The CDR3 is CASGKTVLAGEQPAGQFF. CDR3 DNA sequence: TGTGCCAGCGGGAAAACGGTTCTAGCGGGAGAGCAGCCGGCTGGGCAGTTCTTC.